The 10 T cell receptor beta chains below all came from one sample that was sequenced in a study of early T cells in non-severe SARS-CoV-2 infection. MiXCR, run by TCRdb on the 5' RACE reads, gives a single entry per CDR3 protein. The table shows some 60,000 distinct CDR3 sequences, with approximately 9.3% occurring only once. The sequenced sample was whole blood. These receptors were obtained from an adult who was a healthcare worker with PCR-confirmed SARS-CoV-2 infection or an uninfected control (not recorded which).

This clonotype was detected many times. V usage is TRBV5-5 and J usage is TRBJ1-2; TRBD1 aligns across 7 bases. Germline V CDR1 and CDR2: SGHKS, YYEKEE (reference sequence). Losses at the gene ends were 3 bases for V and 2 bases for J; bases not matched to a gene: 7. The CDR3 sequence is 15 residues long. The chain's CDR3 is CASSYAGGGNYGYTF. Here the CDR3 DNA reads TGTGCCAGCAGCTACGCAGGGGGAGGAAACTATGGCTACACCTTC.

For this clonotype: A junction end diverges from the germline sequence, so it may reflect a read error. V is TRBV7-6 and J is TRBJ2-6; 7 bases map to TRBD1. The germline V gene encodes CDR1 SGHVS and CDR2 FNYEAQ. The CDR3 has 16 residues. The CDR3 sequence is CASRLKGGSGANVLTF. The CDR3 DNA is TGTGCCAGCCGCTTGAAAGGGGGCAGCGGGGCCAACGTCCTGACTTTC.

This clonotype appeared a few times. V gene TRBV6-2 or TRBV6-3 combines with J gene TRBJ2-1; 10 nucleotides match TRBD2. This CDR3 has 15 residues. Germline V lookup: CDR1 MNHEY, CDR2 SVGEGT. Trimming removed 2 bases from V and 6 bases from J; junction bases left unmatched: 4. The CDR3: CASSYQRGGVNEQFF. DNA of the CDR3: TGTGCCAGCAGTTACCAGCGGGGGGGAGTCAATGAGCAGTTCTTC.

The chain recombines TRBV5-4 with TRBJ1-3; D may be TRBD1 (6 bases). The CDR3 consists of 16 residues. The germline V gene encodes CDR1 SGHNT and CDR2 YYREEE (reference sequence). The V and J ends lost 0 bases and 0 bases respectively, with 10 bases between them. CDR3 DNA: TGTGCCAGCAGCTTGGTTCCCAGGGGCTCTGGAAACACCATATATTTT. It codes for CASSLVPRGSGNTIYF. Full variable domain (outside the CDR3, taken from reference TRBV5-4 and TRBJ1-3): ETGVTQSPTHLIKTRGQQVTLRCSSQSGHNTVSWYQQALGQGPQFIFQYYREEENGRGNFPPRFSGLQFPNYSSELNVNALELDDSALYLCASSLVPRGSGNTIYFGEGSWLTVV.

This clonotype was counted a few times. This chain links TRBV12-3 or TRBV12-4 with TRBJ1-6; D not certain. V lost 3 bases and J lost 0, with 6 bases in between. This CDR3 spans 15 amino acids. The CDR3 spells CASSFGSSYNSPLHF. CDR3 bases: TGTGCCAGCAGTTTCGGGAGCTCCTATAATTCACCCCTCCACTTT.

This clonotype appeared many times. This chain links TRBV9 with TRBJ2-1; TRBD2 agrees at 9 bases. V was clipped by 0 bases and J by 0 bases; unmatched bases: 10. Germline CDR1 is SGDLS and CDR2 is YYNGEE. The CDR3 totals 19 residues. The CDR3, as DNA: TGTGCCAGCAGCGTAGGTTCAAGAGCGGGGGGCTACTCCTACAATGAGCAGTTCTTC. Protein product: CASSVGSRAGGYSYNEQFF.

The chain combines TRBV18 with TRBJ1-1; possibly TRBD1 for D (6 bases). The length of the CDR3 is 14 residues. Germline loops: CDR1 KGHSH, CDR2 LQKENI. Trimming stripped 2 bases from V and 0 bases from J, with 7 bases between. DNA for the CDR3: TGTGCCAGCTCACCAACAGGGATGAACACTGAAGCTTTCTTT. Translating it yields CASSPTGMNTEAFF.

Many counts were recorded for this clonotype. This chain links TRBV7-2 with TRBJ1-4, with D tentatively TRBD1 (6 bases). The germline gives CDR1 SGHTA, CDR2 FQGNSA. The CDR3 has 16 amino acids. V lost 5 bases to trimming and J lost 0 bases, with 13 bases between them. The CDR3 reads CASSPGHRATNEKLFF. DNA for the CDR3: TGTGCCAGCAGCCCGGGACATCGGGCAACTAATGAAAAACTGTTTTTT.

Ten or more counts support this clonotype. This chain connects TRBV5-1 to TRBJ2-2; D unclear. The germline CDR1 and CDR2 sequences are SGHRS and YFSETQ. V shed 0 bases and J shed 4 bases, with 10 bases lying between them. There are 15 residues in the CDR3. The CDR3 loop reads CASSLAERSTGELFF. CDR3 bases: TGCGCCAGCAGCTTGGCCGAAAGGAGCACCGGGGAGCTGTTTTTT.

The chain employs TRBV11-2 and TRBJ2-3; possibly TRBD2 for D (7 bases). This CDR3 has 15 residues. CDR1 and CDR2 from the germline V gene are SGHAT and FQNNGV. Trimming shortened V by 1 base and J by 5 bases, and 13 bases separated the two germline ends. The CDR3 coding sequence is TGTGCCAGCAGCTTAGCCGGGGGGCAAGGAGATACGCAGTATTTT. It codes for CASSLAGGQGDTQYF.